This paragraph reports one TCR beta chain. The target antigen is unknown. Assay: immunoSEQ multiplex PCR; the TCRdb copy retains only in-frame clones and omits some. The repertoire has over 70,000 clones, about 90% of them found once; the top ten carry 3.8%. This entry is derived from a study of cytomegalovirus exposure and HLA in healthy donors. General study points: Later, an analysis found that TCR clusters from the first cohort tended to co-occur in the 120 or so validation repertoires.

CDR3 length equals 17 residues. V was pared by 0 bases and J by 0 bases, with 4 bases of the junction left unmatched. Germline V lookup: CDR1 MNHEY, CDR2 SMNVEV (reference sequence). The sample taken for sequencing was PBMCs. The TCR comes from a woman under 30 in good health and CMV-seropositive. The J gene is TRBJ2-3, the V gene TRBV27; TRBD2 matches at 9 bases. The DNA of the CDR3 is TGTGCCAGCAGTTTATCCCTAGGACTAGCGAGCACAGATACGCAGTATTTT. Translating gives CASSLSLGLASTDTQYF.